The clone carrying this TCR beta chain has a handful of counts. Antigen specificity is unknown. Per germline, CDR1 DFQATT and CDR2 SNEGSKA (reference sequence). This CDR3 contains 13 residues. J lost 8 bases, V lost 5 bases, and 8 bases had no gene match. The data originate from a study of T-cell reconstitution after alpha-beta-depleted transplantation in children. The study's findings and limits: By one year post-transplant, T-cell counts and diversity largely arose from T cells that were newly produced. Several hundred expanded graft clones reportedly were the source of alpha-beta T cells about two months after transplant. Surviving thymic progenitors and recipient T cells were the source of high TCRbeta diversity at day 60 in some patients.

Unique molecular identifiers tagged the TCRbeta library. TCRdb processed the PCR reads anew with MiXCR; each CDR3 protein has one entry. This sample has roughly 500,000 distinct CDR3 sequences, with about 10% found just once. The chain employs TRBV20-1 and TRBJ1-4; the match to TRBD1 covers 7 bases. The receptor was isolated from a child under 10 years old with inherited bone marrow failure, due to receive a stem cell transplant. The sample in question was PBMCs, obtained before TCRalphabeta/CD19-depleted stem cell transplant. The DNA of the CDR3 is TGCAGTGCTCTACGACAGGGTGGGGAAAAACTGTTTTTT. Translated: CSALRQGGEKLFF.